This is a list of T cell receptor beta chains from one sample in a study of T cells in localized non-small cell lung cancer. Measured with immunoSEQ multiplex PCR; TCRdb has only the in-frame clones, and not every one. The profile shows 50,000 to 65,000 clones, 81% of them singletons. The sample in question was PBMCs, obtained before any cancer treatment. Receptors originate from a man aged 35 to 70 with stage II lung adenocarcinoma. The CDR3 runs from the conserved cysteine through the conserved F or W. The D gene is left open where the match is weak. Clone size is given for some rows only: seen once, a few or many times, or a class if the clone is expanded.

v_call: TRBV4-1; d_call: TRBD1; clone_size: once; j_call: TRBJ2-2; cdr3_nt: TGCGCCAGCAGCCAAGATAACCCAGGGGGCTTTAGGGAGCTGTTTTTT; cdr3_aa: CASSQDNPGGFRELFF
v_call: TRBV2; d_call: -; clone_size: once; j_call: TRBJ2-3; cdr3_nt: TGTGCCAGCGGAGGAAGCGTGGCCCCAGATACGCAGTATTTT; cdr3_aa: CASGGSVAPDTQYF
v_call: TRBV10-1; d_call: -; clone_size: -; j_call: TRBJ2-1; cdr3_nt: TGCGCCAGCAGTGCTGGTGGGGCAGGGAGAGGGAATGAGCAGTTCTTC; cdr3_aa: CASSAGGAGRGNEQFF
v_call: TRBV5-1; d_call: -; clone_size: -; j_call: TRBJ1-1; cdr3_nt: TGCGCCAGCAGCTTGGCCGGGACTCAGAACACTGAAGCTTTCTTT; cdr3_aa: CASSLAGTQNTEAFF
v_call: TRBV9; d_call: TRBD2; clone_size: -; j_call: TRBJ2-3; cdr3_nt: TGTGCCAGCAGCGTACTAGCGGCTACAGATACGCAGTATTTT; cdr3_aa: CASSVLAATDTQYF
v_call: TRBV4-2; d_call: -; clone_size: -; j_call: TRBJ2-2; cdr3_nt: TGTGCCAGCAGCCAAGAAACCGGGGGGAACACCGGGGAGCTGTTTTTT; cdr3_aa: CASSQETGGNTGELFF
v_call: TRBV7-2; d_call: TRBD2; clone_size: -; j_call: TRBJ2-1; cdr3_nt: TGTGCCAGCAGTTCTAGCGGGGGTTCCTACAATGAGCAGTTCTTC; cdr3_aa: CASSSSGGSYNEQFF
v_call: TRBV5-1; d_call: -; clone_size: -; j_call: TRBJ1-3; cdr3_nt: TGCGCCAGCAGCAACAGGTTGGCCCCTGGAAACACCATATATTTT; cdr3_aa: CASSNRLAPGNTIYF
v_call: TRBV5-1; d_call: TRBD2; clone_size: once; j_call: TRBJ2-7; cdr3_nt: TGCGCCAGCAGCTTGCGGTCAAGGACTAGCTTGAGCTCCTACGAGCAGTACTTC; cdr3_aa: CASSLRSRTSLSSYEQYF
v_call: TRBV9; d_call: TRBD2; clone_size: -; j_call: TRBJ2-4; cdr3_nt: TGTGCCAGCAGCGCCGGACTAGCGGGAGGGGGACGGGACATTCAGTACTTC; cdr3_aa: CASSAGLAGGGRDIQYF
v_call: TRBV5-1; d_call: -; clone_size: -; j_call: TRBJ2-5; cdr3_nt: TGCGCCAGCAGCGTACAAGAGACCCAGTACTTC; cdr3_aa: CASSVQETQYF
v_call: TRBV6-5; d_call: TRBD2; clone_size: -; j_call: TRBJ2-7; cdr3_nt: TGTGCCAGCAGTTACTCGGGGGCGGGAGGTCTCTACGAGCAGTACTTC; cdr3_aa: CASSYSGAGGLYEQYF
v_call: TRBV19; d_call: -; clone_size: -; j_call: TRBJ2-6; cdr3_nt: TGTGCCAGCGGGCCTCAGTACTCTGGGGCCAACGTCCTGACTTTC; cdr3_aa: CASGPQYSGANVLTF
v_call: TRBV4-1; d_call: -; clone_size: -; j_call: TRBJ1-4; cdr3_nt: TGCGCCAGCAGCCAAGGTCTAGGGGTTAGTGAAAAACTGTTTTTT; cdr3_aa: CASSQGLGVSEKLFF
v_call: TRBV29-1; d_call: TRBD2; clone_size: -; j_call: TRBJ2-3; cdr3_nt: TGCAGCGTTGGTCTGCGGGAGGGCCCCCGAGATACGCAGTATTTT; cdr3_aa: CSVGLREGPRDTQYF
v_call: TRBV11-3; d_call: TRBD1; clone_size: -; j_call: TRBJ2-7; cdr3_nt: TGTGCCAGCAGCTTAGGGGGGACAGGGTACGAGCAGTACTTC; cdr3_aa: CASSLGGTGYEQYF
v_call: TRBV5-6; d_call: TRBD2; clone_size: -; j_call: TRBJ2-3; cdr3_nt: TGTGCCAGCAGCTTGGCCCACGCGGGAGGGATGGTCAGAGATACGCAGTATTTT; cdr3_aa: CASSLAHAGGMVRDTQYF
v_call: TRBV27; d_call: TRBD1; clone_size: -; j_call: TRBJ1-2; cdr3_nt: TGTGCCAGCAGTTTAACGGGACAGGGTGGCTACACCTTC; cdr3_aa: CASSLTGQGGYTF
v_call: TRBV7-2; d_call: TRBD1; clone_size: -; j_call: TRBJ2-7; cdr3_nt: TGTGCCAGCAGCAGAACCGGGACAGGGGGCAGCGAGCAGTACTTC; cdr3_aa: CASSRTGTGGSEQYF
v_call: TRBV4-2; d_call: TRBD2; clone_size: -; j_call: TRBJ2-7; cdr3_nt: TGTGCCAGCAGCCAAGATAGGACTAGCGTCTACGAGCAGTACTTC; cdr3_aa: CASSQDRTSVYEQYF
v_call: TRBV7-3; d_call: -; clone_size: -; j_call: TRBJ1-1; cdr3_nt: TGTGCCAGCAGCTTGACTACCGGAGGGGGGAACACTGAAGCTTTCTTT; cdr3_aa: CASSLTTGGGNTEAFF
v_call: TRBV5-5; d_call: -; clone_size: -; j_call: TRBJ1-1; cdr3_nt: TGTGCCAGCAGCTTGTATGAAGGGGCGGACACTGAAGCTTTCTTT; cdr3_aa: CASSLYEGADTEAFF
v_call: TRBV19; d_call: -; clone_size: few; j_call: TRBJ1-5; cdr3_nt: TGTGCCAGTAGTAGAGGTCAGGGAAAAGGGTCTCGAGGTAATCAGCCCCAGCATTTT; cdr3_aa: CASSRGQGKGSRGNQPQHF
v_call: TRBV7-2; d_call: TRBD1; clone_size: -; j_call: TRBJ2-7; cdr3_nt: TGTGCCAGCAGCACAAAGACAGGGGTCGGCTACGAGCAGTACTTC; cdr3_aa: CASSTKTGVGYEQYF
v_call: TRBV5-1; d_call: -; clone_size: -; j_call: TRBJ1-1; cdr3_nt: TGCGCCAGCAGCTTGGAAGACCCGGCGAACACTGAAGCTTTCTTT; cdr3_aa: CASSLEDPANTEAFF
v_call: TRBV7-9; d_call: -; clone_size: few; j_call: TRBJ2-7; cdr3_nt: TGTGCCAGCAGCCCTAGGTGGGACGCCTACGAGCAGTACTTC; cdr3_aa: CASSPRWDAYEQYF
v_call: TRBV7-2; d_call: -; clone_size: -; j_call: TRBJ1-5; cdr3_nt: TGTGCCAGCAGCGGGACGGCTGATAGCAATCAGCCCCAGCATTTT; cdr3_aa: CASSGTADSNQPQHF
v_call: TRBV10-3; d_call: TRBD1; clone_size: -; j_call: TRBJ1-1; cdr3_nt: TGTGCCATCAGTGAGTTGACAGGGGGCGACACTGAAGCTTTCTTT; cdr3_aa: CAISELTGGDTEAFF
v_call: TRBV7-9; d_call: -; clone_size: -; j_call: TRBJ2-6; cdr3_nt: TGTGCCAGCAGCCCTGGCTACTCTGGGGCCAACGTCCTGACTTTC; cdr3_aa: CASSPGYSGANVLTF
v_call: TRBV30; d_call: -; clone_size: -; j_call: TRBJ1-4; cdr3_nt: TGTGCCTGGAGTGCCGGGCCTGGGGAAAAACTGTTTTTT; cdr3_aa: CAWSAGPGEKLFF
v_call: TRBV5-8; d_call: -; clone_size: -; j_call: TRBJ2-7; cdr3_nt: TGTGCCAGCAGCTTGGAGTACGAGCAGTACTTC; cdr3_aa: CASSLEYEQYF
v_call: TRBV30; d_call: -; clone_size: -; j_call: TRBJ2-2; cdr3_nt: TGTGCCTGGAGTGTAGACGGGGAGCTGTTTTTT; cdr3_aa: CAWSVDGELFF
v_call: TRBV29-1; d_call: TRBD1; clone_size: -; j_call: TRBJ1-1; cdr3_nt: TGCAGCGTGGTACAGGGGGGGGTAGGCACTGAAGCTTTCTTT; cdr3_aa: CSVVQGGVGTEAFF
v_call: TRBV25-1; d_call: -; clone_size: -; j_call: TRBJ1-6; cdr3_nt: TGTGCCAGCAGTGAATCCTCCATACTCTATCACCTCCACTTT; cdr3_aa: CASSESSILYHLHF
v_call: TRBV7-7; d_call: -; clone_size: -; j_call: TRBJ2-5; cdr3_nt: TGTGCTAGCAGCCTCTCCCTGGACATTCAAGAGACCCAGTACTTC; cdr3_aa: CASSLSLDIQETQYF
v_call: TRBV5-5; d_call: TRBD2; clone_size: -; j_call: TRBJ2-7; cdr3_nt: TGTGCCAGCAGCCCTTCCCCCACTAGCGGGAGCTCCTACGAGCAGTACTTC; cdr3_aa: CASSPSPTSGSSYEQYF
v_call: TRBV12-5; d_call: -; clone_size: -; j_call: TRBJ1-1; cdr3_nt: TGTGCTAGTGAGGACAGCCCGAACACTGAAGCTTTCTTT; cdr3_aa: CASEDSPNTEAFF
v_call: TRBV28; d_call: TRBD2; clone_size: -; j_call: TRBJ2-1; cdr3_nt: TGTGCCACCACTGGTCCGGGACTAGCGTCCTACAATGAGCAGTTCTTC; cdr3_aa: CATTGPGLASYNEQFF
v_call: TRBV19; d_call: -; clone_size: -; j_call: TRBJ2-7; cdr3_nt: TGTGCCAGTAGTATAGACAACTCGTACGAGCAGTACTTC; cdr3_aa: CASSIDNSYEQYF
v_call: TRBV19; d_call: -; clone_size: -; j_call: TRBJ2-2; cdr3_nt: TGTGCCAGCGTCGGACTCGGCGGGGAGAGCGGGGAGCTGTTTTTT; cdr3_aa: CASVGLGGESGELFF